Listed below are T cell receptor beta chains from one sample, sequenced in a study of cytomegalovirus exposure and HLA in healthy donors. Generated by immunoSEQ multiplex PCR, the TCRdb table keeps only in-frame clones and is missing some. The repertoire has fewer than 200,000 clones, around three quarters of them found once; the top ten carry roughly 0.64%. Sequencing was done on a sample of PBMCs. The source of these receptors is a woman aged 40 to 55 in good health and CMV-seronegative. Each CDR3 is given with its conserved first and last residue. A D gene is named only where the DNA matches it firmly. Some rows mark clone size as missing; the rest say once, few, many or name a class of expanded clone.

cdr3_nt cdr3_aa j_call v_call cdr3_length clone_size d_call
TGTGCCAGCAGTTTCGGGACAGGGGTTGGGGCCAACGTCCTGACTTTC CASSFGTGVGANVLTF TRBJ2-6 TRBV27 16 NA TRBD1
TGTGCCAGCAGTCCAACGACAGGGACCCCCGGGAACAATGAGCAGTTCTTC CASSPTTGTPGNNEQFF TRBJ2-1 TRBV28 17 NA TRBD1
TGCGCCAGCAGCTATGGGCCGATCGTGGACAGGATTAGCACAGATACGCAGTATTTT CASSYGPIVDRISTDTQYF TRBJ2-3 TRBV4-3 19 NA TRBD1
TGTGCCAGCAGTTTCTCATACCCCCACGAGGAACCCTCTTTTAGCTCCTACGATGAGCAGTTCTTC CASSFSYPHEEPSFSSYDEQFF TRBJ2-1 TRBV28 22 NA NA
TGTGCCAGCAGCGTAGAGGGGAATAGCAATCAGCCCCAGCATTTT CASSVEGNSNQPQHF TRBJ1-5 TRBV9 15 few NA
TGTGCCAGTAGTGCACACAGGGCCATGGGAGAGCAGTACTTC CASSAHRAMGEQYF TRBJ2-7 TRBV19 14 NA NA
TGTGCCAGCAGTTTCGGGACTAGCGCCTTCGGGCAGTACTTC CASSFGTSAFGQYF TRBJ2-7 TRBV28 14 NA TRBD2
TGTGCCAGTAGTACACAAAGGCGCCTGGAGGGGACTGAAGCTTTCTTT CASSTQRRLEGTEAFF TRBJ1-1 TRBV19 16 NA NA
TGTGCCAGCAGCGTAGTCGCGGGGTATCGGGGCAATGAGCAGTTCTTC CASSVVAGYRGNEQFF TRBJ2-1 TRBV9 16 NA NA
TGTGCCAGCAGTTTTGGGGCAGGGGTCCTAGGCACTGAAGCTTTCTTT CASSFGAGVLGTEAFF TRBJ1-1 TRBV27 16 NA NA
TGTGCCAGCAAAGGGGGGGGCGGCACAGATACGCAGTATTTT CASKGGGGTDTQYF TRBJ2-3 TRBV11-3 14 NA NA
TGTGCCAGCAGCGTAGAGGGGGGGATAGCCAAAAACATTCAGTACTTC CASSVEGGIAKNIQYF TRBJ2-4 TRBV9 16 NA NA
TGTGCCAGCAGTGAAGACCCAGGCTACTACGAGCAGTACTTC CASSEDPGYYEQYF TRBJ2-7 TRBV2 14 NA NA
TGCGCCAGCAGCCCCCGGGCAGGGGGCTCCTACGAGCAGTACTTC CASSPRAGGSYEQYF TRBJ2-7 TRBV4-1 15 NA TRBD1
TGTGCCAGCAGTGAGCGGGGGGATCCCTACGAGCAGTACTTC CASSERGDPYEQYF TRBJ2-7 TRBV6-1 14 few TRBD2
TGTGCCAGCAGAGATAGACCGACTGGTGGCACTGAAGCTTTCTTT CASRDRPTGGTEAFF TRBJ1-1 TRBV27 15 many NA